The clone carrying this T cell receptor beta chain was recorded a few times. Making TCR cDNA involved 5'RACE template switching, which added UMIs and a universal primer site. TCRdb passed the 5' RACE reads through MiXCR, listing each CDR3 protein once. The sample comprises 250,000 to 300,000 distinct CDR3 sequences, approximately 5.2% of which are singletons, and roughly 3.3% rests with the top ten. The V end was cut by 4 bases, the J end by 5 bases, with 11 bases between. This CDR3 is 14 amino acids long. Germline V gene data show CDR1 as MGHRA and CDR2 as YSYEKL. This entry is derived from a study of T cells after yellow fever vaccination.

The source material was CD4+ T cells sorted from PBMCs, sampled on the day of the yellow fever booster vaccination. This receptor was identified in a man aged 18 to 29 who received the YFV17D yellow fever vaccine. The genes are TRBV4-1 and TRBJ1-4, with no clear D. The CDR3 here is CASSLRARNEKLFF. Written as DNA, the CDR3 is TGCGCCAGCAGCCTAAGAGCAAGGAATGAAAAACTGTTTTTT.